The rows below give T cell receptor beta chains drawn from one sample of a study of blood T cells in healthy people across ages. TCRdb processed the 5' RACE reads anew with MiXCR; each CDR3 protein has one entry. The sample has some 670,000 distinct CDR3 sequences, around 50% seen once; the top ten hold approximately 13%. The sequenced material came from blood. The receptors originated from a woman of 80 years or more in good health. CDR3s include the opening cysteine and the closing phenylalanine or tryptophan. D genes are given only for firm matches. Only part of the rows carry a size: once, few, many, or a class if the clone is expanded.

>TRBV9|NA|NA|TRBJ1-4
CASSPFLRQGNEKLFF
TGTGCCAGCAGCCCTTTTCTACGGCAGGGTAATGAAAAACTGTTTTTT
>TRBV10-1|NA|many|TRBJ2-7
CASSESIPGSYEQYF
TGCGCCAGCAGTGAGTCGATCCCAGGTTCCTACGAGCAGTACTTC
>TRBV24-1|TRBD2|once|TRBJ2-2
CATSDSETSGRVGGGELFF
TGTGCCACCAGTGATTCCGAGACTAGCGGGAGGGTCGGCGGCGGGGAGCTGTTTTTT
>TRBV20-1|TRBD2|NA|TRBJ2-1
CSARDGGGRYLYNEQFF
TGCAGTGCTAGAGATGGGGGCGGGAGGTATCTTTACAATGAGCAGTTCTTC
>TRBV10-3|NA|few|TRBJ1-4
CAISEGLNEKLFF
TGTGCCATCAGTGAAGGGCTTAATGAAAAACTGTTTTTT
>TRBV5-1|NA|few|TRBJ2-5
CASSLVGNSYNEQYF
TGCGCCAGCAGCTTGGTCGGCAACTCCTACAATGAGCAGTACTTC
>TRBV7-9|NA|many|TRBJ2-1
CASSLSDGVQFF
TGTGCCAGCAGCTTATCTGATGGAGTACAGTTCTTC
>TRBV4-3|NA|NA|TRBJ2-1
CASSQKLVSSYNEQFF
TGCGCCAGCAGCCAGAAACTAGTTTCGTCCTACAATGAGCAGTTCTTC
>TRBV27|NA|NA|TRBJ2-7
CASSSKGEQYF
TGTGCCAGCAGTTCCAAAGGCGAGCAGTACTTC
>TRBV7-9|TRBD1|many|TRBJ2-3
CASSLSGGTQYF
TGTGCCAGCAGCCTCTCAGGGGGTACGCAGTATTTT
>TRBV7-2|TRBD2|many|TRBJ2-3
CASSPGASGTMNTQYF
TGTGCCAGCAGCCCCGGGGCTAGCGGGACCATGAATACGCAGTATTTT
>TRBV28|NA|many|TRBJ2-3
CASSPQGSVMDTQYF
TGTGCCAGCAGTCCCCAGGGGTCTGTCATGGATACGCAGTATTTT
>TRBV6-5|NA|many|TRBJ2-2
CASSYYRITGELFF
TGTGCCAGCAGTTACTACAGGATCACCGGGGAGCTGTTTTTT
>TRBV11-1|TRBD1|NA|TRBJ2-1
CASSWPNGQGGTHNEQFF
TGTGCCAGCAGCTGGCCTAACGGACAGGGGGGCACACACAATGAGCAGTTCTTC
>TRBV27|NA|NA|TRBJ2-7
CASSPAGASYEQYF
TGTGCCAGCAGCCCCGCGGGGGCATCCTACGAGCAGTACTTC
>TRBV29-1|NA|NA|TRBJ2-5
CSVEDGILFQETQYF
TGCAGCGTTGAAGACGGGATTCTATTTCAAGAGACCCAGTACTTC
>TRBV2|TRBD2|many|TRBJ2-1
CGGGGEYEQFF
TGTGGTGGCGGGGGAGAGTATGAGCAGTTCTTC
>TRBV20-1|TRBD1|NA|TRBJ1-2
CSARASETGQGSRGYTF
TGCAGTGCTAGAGCCTCCGAAACTGGACAGGGCTCTCGTGGCTACACCTTC
>TRBV2|NA|NA|TRBJ1-4
CASGFNEKLFF
TGTGCCAGCGGATTTAATGAAAAACTGTTTTTT
>TRBV28|TRBD2|many|TRBJ2-3
CASSPGTSGGVWDTQYF
TGTGCCAGCAGTCCCGGGACTAGCGGGGGGGTTTGGGATACGCAGTATTTT
>TRBV5-1|TRBD1|many|TRBJ2-1
CASSWTGSDEQFF
TGCGCCAGCAGCTGGACAGGGTCGGATGAGCAGTTCTTC
>TRBV2|NA|NA|TRBJ2-7
CASSGTWQARSYEQYF
TGTGCCAGCAGCGGGACCTGGCAGGCACGCTCCTACGAGCAGTACTTC
>TRBV24-1|NA|many|TRBJ2-7
CATSDSTTGYEQYF
TGTGCCACCAGTGACTCTACGACTGGTTACGAGCAGTACTTC
>TRBV2|NA|few|TRBJ1-1
CATPTRGPDTEAFF
TGTGCCACCCCCACAAGGGGTCCGGACACTGAAGCTTTCTTT
>TRBV6-5|NA|NA|TRBJ1-2
CASSYEGTYDYTF
TGTGCCAGCAGTTACGAAGGGACCTATGACTACACCTTC
>TRBV12-3/TRBV12-4|TRBD1|NA|TRBJ2-3
CASSWGQVSDTQYF
TGTGCCAGCAGTTGGGGACAGGTGTCGGATACGCAGTATTTT
>TRBV29-1|NA|NA|TRBJ2-1
CSVEAPTREQFF
TGCAGCGTTGAAGCCCCAACCCGTGAGCAGTTCTTC
>TRBV30|NA|few|TRBJ2-3
CAWDPLGRDTQYF
TGTGCCTGGGACCCCCTAGGCAGAGATACGCAGTATTTT
>TRBV10-3|NA|NA|TRBJ2-7
CAIREVPKEQYF
TGTGCCATCAGGGAGGTTCCCAAGGAGCAGTACTTC
>TRBV12-3/TRBV12-4|NA|many|TRBJ2-1
CASSVNRWNEQFF
TGTGCCAGCAGTGTAAACCGATGGAATGAGCAGTTCTTC
>TRBV29-1|TRBD2|many|TRBJ2-3
CSVEPSGSWSDTQYF
TGCAGCGTCGAACCTAGCGGGAGTTGGTCAGATACGCAGTATTTT
>TRBV12-3/TRBV12-4|TRBD1|NA|TRBJ1-5
CASSFSQGVNQPQHF
TGTGCCAGCAGTTTCTCCCAGGGGGTGAATCAGCCCCAGCATTTT
>TRBV6-1|TRBD1|once|TRBJ1-2
CASSKLDRDRGYGYTF
TGTGCCAGCAGTAAGCTAGACCGGGACAGGGGCTATGGCTACACCTTC
>TRBV7-3|NA|NA|TRBJ2-5
CASSSPTALPNEQYF
TGTGCCAGCAGCTCCCCGACAGCCCTGCCCAATGAGCAGTACTTC
>TRBV20-1|NA|NA|TRBJ2-1
CSASRGSPESGQFF
TGCAGTGCTTCCAGGGGCAGCCCCGAATCTGGGCAGTTCTTC
>TRBV29-1|NA|few|TRBJ2-7
CSVERGAASYNEQYF
TGCAGCGTTGAACGGGGGGCAGCCTCCTACAATGAGCAGTACTTC
>TRBV3-1|TRBD1|many|TRBJ1-2
CASSQGPGGGNYGYTF
TGTGCCAGCAGCCAAGGCCCAGGGGGAGGGAACTATGGCTACACCTTC
>TRBV10-3|NA|NA|TRBJ2-5
CAISGRSDQETQYF
TGTGCCATCAGTGGAAGATCGGACCAAGAGACCCAGTACTTC
>TRBV5-1|NA|few|TRBJ1-1
CASSVATEGEAFF
TGCGCCAGCAGCGTGGCGACAGAGGGTGAAGCTTTCTTT
>TRBV5-1|TRBD1|NA|TRBJ2-7
CASSSDRGLEQYF
TGCGCCAGCAGCTCTGACAGGGGGCTAGAGCAGTACTTC
>TRBV29-1|NA|NA|TRBJ1-3
CSVESGGNTIYF
TGCAGCGTTGAGTCAGGGGGAAACACCATATATTTT
>TRBV20-1|NA|NA|TRBJ2-1
CSAVGLSSYNEQFF
TGCAGTGCTGTCGGACTCAGCTCCTACAATGAGCAGTTCTTC
>TRBV7-6|NA|few|TRBJ2-3
CASSPLAGGYSTDTQYF
TGTGCCAGCAGCCCACTGGCAGGCGGGTATAGCACAGATACGCAGTATTTT
>TRBV9|NA|NA|TRBJ1-2
CASSVEELSYGYTF
TGTGCCAGCAGCGTGGAGGAGTTGTCCTATGGCTACACCTTC
>TRBV29-1|NA|NA|TRBJ2-5
CSVTGGSGRETQYF
TGCAGCGTTACCGGCGGGTCAGGGAGAGAGACCCAGTACTTC
>TRBV7-3|NA|NA|TRBJ2-5
CASSLAFETEAYGQYF
TGTGCCAGCAGCTTAGCCTTCGAGACAGAAGCCTACGGGCAGTACTTC
>TRBV2|NA|NA|TRBJ1-5
CASSLESPGGNRPQHF
TGTGCCAGCAGCCTCGAGTCTCCCGGTGGCAATCGGCCCCAGCATTTT
>TRBV12-3/TRBV12-4|NA|many|TRBJ1-1
CASRSRDKDRAFF
TGTGCCAGCAGGTCTAGGGACAAGGACCGGGCTTTCTTT
>TRBV14|TRBD2|many|TRBJ2-1
CASMGGGIEQFF
TGTGCCAGCATGGGCGGGGGGATTGAGCAGTTCTTC
>TRBV12-5|NA|NA|TRBJ2-5
CVSGLSAFSGTQYF
TGTGTTAGTGGTTTGAGCGCCTTTAGTGGGACCCAGTATTTC